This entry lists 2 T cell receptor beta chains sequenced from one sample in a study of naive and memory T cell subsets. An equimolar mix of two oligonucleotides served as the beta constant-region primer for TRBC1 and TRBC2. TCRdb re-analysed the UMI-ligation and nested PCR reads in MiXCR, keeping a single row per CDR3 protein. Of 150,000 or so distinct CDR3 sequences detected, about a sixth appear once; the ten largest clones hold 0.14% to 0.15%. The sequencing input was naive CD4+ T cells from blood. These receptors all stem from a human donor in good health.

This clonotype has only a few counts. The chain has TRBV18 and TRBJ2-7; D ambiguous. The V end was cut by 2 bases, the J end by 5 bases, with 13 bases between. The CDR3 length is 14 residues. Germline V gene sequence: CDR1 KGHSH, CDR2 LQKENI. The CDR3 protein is CASSPSTSPDEQYF. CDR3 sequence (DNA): TGTGCCAGCTCACCATCTACCTCCCCCGACGAGCAGTACTTC.

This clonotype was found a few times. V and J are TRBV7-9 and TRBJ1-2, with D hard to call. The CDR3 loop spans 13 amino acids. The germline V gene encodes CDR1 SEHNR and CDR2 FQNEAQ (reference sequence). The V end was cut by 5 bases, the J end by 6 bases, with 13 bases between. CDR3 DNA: TGTGCCAGCAGCAAGGACTCTTACAATGGCTACACCTTC. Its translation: CASSKDSYNGYTF.